This TCR beta chain is drawn from a study of tumor-infiltrating lymphocytes in primary liver carcinoma. The roughly 18-34 mg bulk tissue piece was not sorted before simultaneous RNA and DNA extraction. Reverse transcription of roughly 480 ng total RNA with a constant-region primer produced TCR beta cDNA. What produced the TCR beta libraries was three nested multiplex PCR rounds using slightly modified ARM-PCR. The first two PCR rounds used TRBV1-TRBV30 primers with a Cbeta primer, 9 to 10 cycles each. TCRdb analysed the multiplex PCR reads with MiXCR anew, one entry per CDR3 protein. In the table there are around 50,000 distinct CDR3 sequences, over 65% of which are singletons. The CDR3 runs to 11 residues. Germline CDR1 is SQVTM and CDR2 is ANQGSEA. Details on this clonotype: One end of the junction does not line up with germline, which may come from a read error.

J is TRBJ2-1 and V is TRBV29-1; D gene ambiguous. Specimen: liver tumor tissue from sampling region 3. Subset denoted: tumor region T3, left-lateral pole. The TCR comes from a man aged 35-49 years with primary liver carcinoma and hepatitis B virus infection. The CDR3 is CSVDKMNEQLF. The CDR3 DNA is TGCAGCGTCGATAAGATGAATGAGCAGTTATTC.